One T cell receptor beta chain is described in this entry. Three rounds of nested PCR, following a modified ARM-PCR protocol, produced the TCRbeta library. TCRdb re-analysed the multiplex PCR reads in MiXCR, keeping a single row per CDR3 protein. The data contain 52,000 or so distinct CDR3 sequences, 74% of them singletons. The data are from a study of tumor and adjacent non-tumor tissue in lung cancer. Study background: Each sample yielded roughly 4 million productive TCRbeta reads on average.

V shed 0 bases, J shed 7 bases, and the junction held 12 bases outside the gene matches. The CDR3 totals 17 residues. Germline V CDR1 and CDR2: LGHNA, YNFKEQ. RNA was extracted from bulk tissue without any cell sorting. More than 3 cm separated this lung sample from the edge of the tumor. The chain has TRBV4-2 and TRBJ2-1; 7 positions match TRBD2. The sequencing input was distant non-tumor lung tissue. The receptor was derived from an older woman with non-small cell lung cancer. The CDR3 is CASSQDRASGCLNEQFF. The DNA for the CDR3 is TGTGCCAGCAGCCAAGATCGGGCTAGCGGATGCCTAAATGAGCAGTTCTTC.